The 21 T cell receptor beta chains in this list originate from one sample, sequenced in a study of T cells in Graves' hyperthyroidism and ophthalmopathy. Amplification yielded TCR beta CDR3 regions, with RNA transcripts as the source. In the first-round RT-PCR of the TCR CDR3, the HTBI primer set was used. TCRdb ran MiXCR on the multiplex PCR reads and lists one entry per CDR3 protein. The profile covers around 540,000 distinct CDR3 sequences, with 15% to 20% appearing a single time and approximately 32% taken by the ten largest. The sample comprised blood. The receptors derive from a young woman with Graves' ophthalmopathy.

In its sample, this clonotype was seen a few times. The chain recombines TRBV2 with TRBJ2-2; D is perhaps TRBD1 or TRBD2 (5 bases each). V was clipped by 8 bases and J by 11 bases, with 12 bases between them. CDR1 is SNHLY, CDR2 FYNNEI, per germline. CDR3 length: 11 residues. CDR3 nucleotide sequence: TGTGCCAGCGGGACGGCTGGAGAGCTGTTTTTT. As protein: CASGTAGELFF.

The chain uses TRBV6-1 and TRBJ1-1; tentative D call: TRBD1 (6 bases). The CDR3 has 14 amino acids. Germline-derived CDR1 and CDR2 are MNHNS and SASEGT. Trimming took 7 bases from V and 2 from J, leaving 14 bases between them. The CDR3, as DNA: TGTGCCAGCAACTTAGAAGGGGGAAACACTGAAGCTTTCTTT. The encoded protein is CASNLEGGNTEAFF.

This clonotype was picked up one time. CDR3 sequence (DNA): TGCGCCAGCGGGGACAATGAGCAGTACTTC. Protein: CASGDNEQYF. The chain employs TRBV5-1 and TRBJ2-1; D is perhaps TRBD1 (6 bases). The DNA end favors TRBJ2-7, so the J call may be wrong. CDR3 size: 10 residues. Germline loops: CDR1 SGHRS, CDR2 YFSETQ.

With regard to this clonotype: This may be a read error, as it is one base from a much larger clone. The V gene is TRBV30, the J gene TRBJ2-2; 7 positions match TRBD2. V trimming: 4 bases; J trimming: 8 bases; junction bases outside the gene matches: 4. The CDR3 sequence is 12 residues long. CDR1 and CDR2 (germline): GTSNPN, SVGIG (reference sequence). The CDR3 reads CAWIGGSGELFF. The CDR3 nucleotides are TGTGCCTGGATCGGGGGGTCTGGGGAGCTGTTTTTT.

This clonotype was detected a few times. The rearrangement uses TRBV5-1 and TRBJ2-7; no clear D. The V gene's germline CDR1 is SGHRS and CDR2 YFSETQ. This CDR3 spans 14 amino acids. Trimming stripped 0 bases from V and 1 base from J, with 8 bases between. Written as DNA, the CDR3 is TGCGCCAGCAGCTTGGTTGGGGATTCCTACGAGCAGTACTTC. Protein sequence: CASSLVGDSYEQYF.

This clonotype was seen only a few times. The chain has TRBV19 and TRBJ1-4; perhaps TRBD1 as D (6 bases). Trimming shortened V by 7 bases and J by 7 bases, and 19 bases separated the two germline ends. CDR3 size: 15 residues. Per the germline V gene, CDR1 is LNHDA and CDR2 is SQIVND (reference sequence). CDR3 region: CASKGRQGSTEKLFF. CDR3 DNA: TGTGCCAGTAAAGGTCGGCAGGGGTCAACTGAAAAACTGTTTTTT.

This clonotype was observed many times. The chain joins TRBV28 to TRBJ2-3; D not resolved. The germline gives CDR1 MDHEN, CDR2 SYDVKM. The CDR3 spans 15 residues. Trimming took off 4 bases at V and 3 bases at J, with 14 bases between the two ends. The CDR3 nucleotides read TGTGCCAGCAGTTCCCCACCGCAGGTGACAGATACGCAGTATTTT. It is translated as CASSSPPQVTDTQYF.

The chain has TRBV19 and TRBJ1-5, with a tentative D call TRBD1 (6 bases). The CDR3 runs to 16 residues. V lost 6 bases and J 4 bases, leaving 19 bases between the germline ends. The germline gives CDR1 LNHDA, CDR2 SQIVND (reference sequence). For the CDR3, the DNA is TGTGCCAGTAGAATCCGCGACAGGACACAGAATCAGCCCCAGCATTTT. Its translation: CASRIRDRTQNQPQHF.

The CDR3 loop reads CSANIQGFRLREQYF. CDR3 nucleotide sequence: TGCAGTGCCAATATCCAGGGGTTCCGACTAAGGGAGCAGTACTTC. The rearrangement joins TRBV20-1 to TRBJ2-7; D might be TRBD1 (6 bases). The CDR3 is made up of 15 amino acids. Trimming removed 6 bases from V and 7 bases from J, with 25 bases in between. Per germline, CDR1 DFQATT and CDR2 SNEGSKA (reference sequence).

This clonotype appeared many times. The chain links TRBV7-2 to TRBJ2-3; 11 bases line up with TRBD2. Trimming at V came to 5 bases and at J to 4 bases, leaving 17 bases not matched to a gene. From germline, CDR1 is SGHTA and CDR2 FQGNSA. CDR3 size: 19 residues. For the CDR3, the DNA is TGTGCCAGCAGCCCCGGGGGACTAGCGGATTACGAGACCGCAGATACGCAGTATTTT. It encodes CASSPGGLADYETADTQYF.

This clonotype was observed at least ten times. In nucleotides, the CDR3 is TGTGCCAGCAGTTCGGGACTAGCGGGGGGAGAGACCCAGTACTTC. Its translation is CASSSGLAGGETQYF. The chain recombines TRBV6-1 with TRBJ2-5, with 15 bases matching TRBD2. Trimming at V came to 5 bases and at J to 4 bases, leaving 2 bases not matched to a gene. CDR1 and CDR2 (germline): MNHNS, SASEGT. The CDR3 has 15 amino acids.

A few counts support this clonotype. The chain employs TRBV20-1 and TRBJ2-1, with D perhaps TRBD2 (5 bases). Germline-derived CDR1 and CDR2 are DFQATT and SNEGSKA (reference sequence). Trimming pared 1 base from V and 0 bases from J, leaving 16 bases between. The CDR3 length is 17 residues. CDR3 in amino acids: CSARGRVTGSSYNEQFF. As DNA, the CDR3 is TGCAGTGCTAGAGGACGCGTGACGGGGAGCTCCTACAATGAGCAGTTCTTC.

This chain joins TRBV27 and TRBJ2-5; TRBD2 matches at 10 bases. J was trimmed by 5 bases and V by 1 base; bases with no gene match: 7. The CDR3 contains 16 residues. CDR1 and CDR2 from the germline V gene are MNHEY and SMNVEV (reference sequence). In nucleotides, the CDR3 is TGTGCCAGCAGTTTATATTGGCTAGCGGGGGTGGAGACCCAGTACTTC. This translates into CASSLYWLAGVETQYF.

This clonotype was counted a few times. J is TRBJ1-5 and V is TRBV5-8; the match to TRBD1 covers 8 bases. CDR1 and CDR2 from the germline V gene are SGHTS and YDEGEE. V shed 4 bases, J shed 0 bases, and the junction held 3 bases outside the gene matches. The CDR3 runs 15 residues. This CDR3 reads CASSPDRASNQPQHF. The CDR3 nucleotides read TGTGCCAGCAGCCCGGACAGGGCTAGCAATCAGCCCCAGCATTTT.

The chain has TRBV9 and TRBJ2-4, with TRBD2 matching over 7 bases. In germline, CDR1 is SGDLS, CDR2 YYNGEE. The CDR3 has 16 residues. V dropped 4 bases and J dropped 8; count of bases not matched to a gene: 15. This chain's CDR3 is CASSSDPMGGRDIQYF. In DNA form, the CDR3 reads TGTGCCAGCAGCTCAGACCCTATGGGCGGGAGAGACATTCAGTACTTC.

There are a few counts of this clonotype. The chain uses TRBV5-1 and TRBJ2-7; D is unresolved. The CDR3 extends over 14 amino acids. Germline V CDR1 and CDR2: SGHRS, YFSETQ. Trimming cost V 4 bases and J 5 bases, with 16 bases left between them. The CDR3 DNA reads as TGCGCCAGCAGCCCAGGCTCAGGTCCCAACGAGCAGTACTTC. Its translation is CASSPGSGPNEQYF.

This clonotype was counted at least ten times. The chain employs TRBV5-6 and TRBJ1-2; D is uncertain. The CDR3 consists of 12 residues. Trimming removed 2 bases from V and 6 bases from J, with 8 bases in between. Germline V gene sequence: CDR1 SGHDT, CDR2 YYEEEE. CDR3 in DNA: TGTGCCAGCAGCTTTGGGAATGATGGCTACACCTTC. Amino acids: CASSFGNDGYTF. The full variable domain, its missing parts supplied by reference TRBV5-6 and TRBJ1-2, is DAGVTQSPTHLIKTRGQQVTLRCSPKSGHDTVSWYQQALGQGPQFIFQYYEEEERQRGNFPDRFSGHQFPNYSSELNVNALLLGDSALYLCASSFGNDGYTFGSGTRLTVV.

This clonotype was observed at least ten times. The V and J genes are TRBV20-1 and TRBJ2-1; D is unclear. V lost 5 bases and J 0 bases, leaving 11 bases between the germline ends. The CDR3 consists of 14 residues. Germline V gene sequence: CDR1 DFQATT, CDR2 SNEGSKA (reference sequence). The CDR3 nucleotides read TGCAGTGCTCAGAGAGAACCCTCCTACAATGAGCAGTTCTTC. Its translation is CSAQREPSYNEQFF.

In its sample, this clonotype was seen many times. The gene calls are TRBV20-1 and TRBJ2-7; no clear D. V lost 3 bases and J lost 5, with 14 bases in between. Per germline, CDR1 DFQATT and CDR2 SNEGSKA (reference sequence). The CDR3 is 13 residues long. The CDR3 sequence: CSASRVLTHEQYF. Written as DNA, the CDR3 is TGCAGTGCTAGCCGGGTTTTAACCCACGAGCAGTACTTC.

This chain uses TRBV27 with TRBJ1-1, with D possibly TRBD1 on 5 matching bases. Germline V gene data show CDR1 as MNHEY and CDR2 as SMNVEV (reference sequence). V lost 1 base and J 4 bases, leaving 10 bases between the germline ends. The CDR3 totals 14 residues. This chain's CDR3 is CASSLFGAPTEAFF. CDR3 nucleotides: TGTGCCAGCAGTTTATTTGGGGCTCCCACTGAAGCTTTCTTT.

This clonotype was observed many times. The chain couples TRBV3-1 to TRBJ2-7, with TRBD1 matching over 7 bases. The CDR3 contains 13 residues. The V gene's germline CDR1 is LGHDT and CDR2 YNNKEL (reference sequence). After removal of 10 bases from V and 3 bases from J, the junction contained 9 bases not matched to a gene. The CDR3 DNA reads as TGTGCCATTACGACAGGGCTTTACTACGAGCAGTACTTC. It yields the protein CAITTGLYYEQYF.